This is a list of T cell receptor beta chains from one sample in a study of Graves' ophthalmopathy and Graves' hyperthyroidism. A single record per CDR3 protein comes from TCRdb applying MiXCR to the multiplex PCR reads. The profile shows around 660,000 distinct CDR3 sequences, over 40% of them singletons. The sample comprised peripheral blood. These TCRs come from an adult man with Graves' ophthalmopathy. Each CDR3 is given with its conserved first and last residue. A D gene is named only where the DNA matches it firmly. Not every row has a clone size; where given, it reads once, few, many or a size class.

.	TRBJ2-6	TRBV10-3	.	TGTGCCATCAAACCAGGGCTTGGGGCCAACGTCCTGACTTTC	CAIKPGLGANVLTF
many	TRBJ2-2	TRBV7-9	.	TGTGCCAGCAGCTCCGCTGGGACACAACACACCGGGGAGCTGTTTTTT	CASSSAGTQHTGELFF
.	TRBJ2-1	TRBV2	.	TGTGCCAGCGGACCGGACAATGAGCAGTTCTTC	CASGPDNEQFF
many	TRBJ1-2	TRBV5-1	TRBD1	TGCGCCAGCAGCGCAGGGGGCGCCGGGTCCGGCTACACCTTC	CASSAGGAGSGYTF
many	TRBJ1-2	TRBV7-8	TRBD1	TGTGCCAGCAGCCCTAAAAGGGGGCCGAGTCTGGGGTATGGCTACACCTTC	CASSPKRGPSLGYGYTF
many	TRBJ1-2	TRBV27	TRBD1	TGTGCCAGCAGTTCAGGACAGGGATGGGGCTACACCTTC	CASSSGQGWGYTF
many	TRBJ1-2	TRBV2	TRBD1	TGTGCCAGCAGTACAGGGGTTCGAGGCTATGGCTACACCTTC	CASSTGVRGYGYTF
many	TRBJ1-3	TRBV5-1	.	TGCGCCAGCAGCTTGGCGCAGCCCTCTGGAAACACCATATATTTT	CASSLAQPSGNTIYF
.	TRBJ1-6	TRBV7-2	.	TGTACCAGCAGCTTACAGGGGTATAATCCACCCCTCCACTTT	CTSSLQGYNPPLHF
.	TRBJ1-2	TRBV4-3	TRBD1	TGCGCCAGCAGCCAAAACACGGGACAGGGGGGCTATGGCTACACCTTC	CASSQNTGQGGYGYTF
many	TRBJ1-1	TRBV12-3/TRBV12-4	TRBD1	TGTGCCACCAGCCAAGGACAGGGAGGCACTGAAGCTTTCTTT	CATSQGQGGTEAFF
many	TRBJ1-6	TRBV5-1	.	TGCGCCAGCAGCTTATTCAGGGAGGCTAATTCACCCCTCCACTTT	CASSLFREANSPLHF
.	TRBJ2-5	TRBV10-3	.	TGTGCCATCAGTGGAGCCGGGACATTACAAGAGACCCAGTACTTC	CAISGAGTLQETQYF
.	TRBJ1-5	TRBV7-9	.	TGTGCCAGCAGCTTTGCAGGGAGGATCCAGCATTTT	CASSFAGRIQHF
.	TRBJ1-4	TRBV4-2	.	TGTGCCAGCAGCCAAGGAGCGGGAACTAATGAAAAACTGTTTTTT	CASSQGAGTNEKLFF
few	TRBJ2-7	TRBV27	TRBD2	TGTGCCAGCAGTTTACGAGCGGGGTTCTCCTACGAGCAGTACTTC	CASSLRAGFSYEQYF
.	TRBJ2-2	TRBV7-8	TRBD2	TGTGCCAGCAGCCCCCGGACTAGCGGGAGTGTCGGGGAGCTGTTTTTT	CASSPRTSGSVGELFF
many	TRBJ1-1	TRBV29-1	.	TGCAGCGCCGGACAGCTGAACACTGAAGCTTTCTTT	CSAGQLNTEAFF
few	TRBJ2-2	TRBV7-8	.	TGTGCCAGCAGCTTAATATTCACCGGGGAGCTGTTTTTT	CASSLIFTGELFF
.	TRBJ1-1	TRBV15	.	TGTGCCAGCTCACCAGACGACACGTTGACTGAAGCTTTCTTT	CASSPDDTLTEAFF
.	TRBJ2-7	TRBV5-1	.	TGCGCCAGCAGCCTCGGACAGTGGCGAAGCGAGCAGTACTTC	CASSLGQWRSEQYF
.	TRBJ1-2	TRBV29-1	TRBD1	TGCAGCCTCGGGACAGGGGTCAACTATGGCTACACCTTC	CSLGTGVNYGYTF
many	TRBJ1-5	TRBV7-9	TRBD1	TGTGCCAGCAGCTCCGGACAGGGGGTTCAGCCCCAGCATTTT	CASSSGQGVQPQHF
few	TRBJ1-1	TRBV10-3	.	TGTGCCAGCAGCGGACACCCGAACACTGAAGCTTTCTTT	CASSGHPNTEAFF
many	TRBJ2-7	TRBV7-8	.	TGTGCCAGCAGTCTACCATCGGGCCTGGGCCACTACGAGCAGTACTTC	CASSLPSGLGHYEQYF
.	TRBJ2-5	TRBV10-3	.	TGTGCCATCAGTGCCGGAAGTAATCAAGAGACCCAGTACTTC	CAISAGSNQETQYF
many	TRBJ1-4	TRBV24-1	TRBD1	TGTGCCACCGCGGACAGGGTTGGTGAAAAACTGTTTTTT	CATADRVGEKLFF
.	TRBJ1-1	TRBV7-2	.	TGTGCCAGCAGCCATTTACCGGGAGGGAACACTGAAGCTTTCTTT	CASSHLPGGNTEAFF
.	TRBJ1-1	TRBV11-2	.	TGTGCCAGCAGCTTCAGTGTAGGGGTCGGAACTGAAGCTTTCTTT	CASSFSVGVGTEAFF